The rows below give T cell receptor beta chains drawn from one sample of a study of technical replicates of blood from a few donors. Here immunoSEQ multiplex PCR was the method, and the copy in TCRdb shows in-frame clones only, minus some. The data show roughly 79,000 clones, roughly four fifths seen once. The sample consisted of PBMCs. These receptors all come from a human donor in good health. Some clones in this sample may be carry-over from other donors' samples. Both conserved end residues are part of each CDR3. Fields, in order: CDR3 DNA, CDR3 protein, D gene, J gene, V gene, clone size. A D gene is named only where the DNA matches it firmly. Some rows have no size entry. The others give once, few or many, or a class for an expanded clone.

cdr3_nt: TGTGCCAGCAGCCTGGGAGATCGGAGGACTGAAGCTTTCTTT; cdr3_aa: CASSLGDRRTEAFF; d_call: .; j_call: TRBJ1-1; v_call: TRBV5-6; clone_size: .
cdr3_nt: TGTGCCAGCAGTGACCTAGCGGGGGGGCAGGAGACCCAGTACTTC; cdr3_aa: CASSDLAGGQETQYF; d_call: TRBD2; j_call: TRBJ2-5; v_call: TRBV6-1; clone_size: many
cdr3_nt: TGTGCCAGCAGCCCCGCCCCAGGCCAGCCCCAGCATTTT; cdr3_aa: CASSPAPGQPQHF; d_call: .; j_call: TRBJ1-5; v_call: TRBV5-4; clone_size: few
cdr3_nt: TGCGCCAGCAGAAGAGACTCTTACAATGAGCAGTTCTTC; cdr3_aa: CASRRDSYNEQFF; d_call: .; j_call: TRBJ2-1; v_call: TRBV5-1; clone_size: .
cdr3_nt: TGTGCCACGGCTACGGGATATGGGTCCTACAATGAGCAGTTCTTC; cdr3_aa: CATATGYGSYNEQFF; d_call: .; j_call: TRBJ2-1; v_call: TRBV6-1; clone_size: .
cdr3_nt: TGTGCCAGCTCACGAGGAAGGGGGTTGGATGAGCAGTTCTTC; cdr3_aa: CASSRGRGLDEQFF; d_call: .; j_call: TRBJ2-1; v_call: TRBV18; clone_size: .
cdr3_nt: TGTGCCAGCAGCTTAGCGGGACAGCGGAACACTGAAGCTTTCTTT; cdr3_aa: CASSLAGQRNTEAFF; d_call: TRBD1; j_call: TRBJ1-1; v_call: TRBV7-2; clone_size: few
cdr3_nt: TGTGCCAGCAGCCCCGGGGAGGGAAGCTCTGGAAACACCATATATTTT; cdr3_aa: CASSPGEGSSGNTIYF; d_call: .; j_call: TRBJ1-3; v_call: TRBV7-9; clone_size: .
cdr3_nt: TGCGCCAGCAGCCAAGATCGGGCTAGCGGGGATTATAATGAGCAGTTCTTC; cdr3_aa: CASSQDRASGDYNEQFF; d_call: TRBD2; j_call: TRBJ2-1; v_call: TRBV4-3; clone_size: .
cdr3_nt: TGTGCCAGCAGCGGCTATCCGAACACCGGGGAGCTGTTTTTT; cdr3_aa: CASSGYPNTGELFF; d_call: .; j_call: TRBJ2-2; v_call: TRBV9; clone_size: .
cdr3_nt: TGCAGCGCACAGGGGCTCGGGGAGACCCAGTACTTC; cdr3_aa: CSAQGLGETQYF; d_call: TRBD1; j_call: TRBJ2-5; v_call: TRBV29-1; clone_size: .
cdr3_nt: TGTGCCAGCAGTGTAAGAACAGTCCAAGAGACCCAGTACTTC; cdr3_aa: CASSVRTVQETQYF; d_call: .; j_call: TRBJ2-5; v_call: TRBV6-1; clone_size: .
cdr3_nt: TGTGCCAGCGGAACAGGGGGTTACAATCAGCCCCAGCATTTT; cdr3_aa: CASGTGGYNQPQHF; d_call: TRBD1; j_call: TRBJ1-5; v_call: TRBV6-5; clone_size: few
cdr3_nt: TGCGCCAGCAGCCAAGGTCCCAATAATTCACCCCTCCACTTT; cdr3_aa: CASSQGPNNSPLHF; d_call: .; j_call: TRBJ1-6; v_call: TRBV4-1; clone_size: .
cdr3_nt: TGTGCCAGCAGTCGTGACAGAACATACAATGAGCAGTTCTTC; cdr3_aa: CASSRDRTYNEQFF; d_call: .; j_call: TRBJ2-1; v_call: TRBV7-2; clone_size: .
cdr3_nt: TGTGCCAGCAGCTTGGGTTCAGGGAAAGGCAATGAGCAGTTCTTC; cdr3_aa: CASSLGSGKGNEQFF; d_call: .; j_call: TRBJ2-1; v_call: TRBV5-4; clone_size: .
cdr3_nt: TGTGCCAGCAGCTTCCGACAATTCTCCTACAATGAGCAGTTCTTC; cdr3_aa: CASSFRQFSYNEQFF; d_call: .; j_call: TRBJ2-1; v_call: TRBV7-2; clone_size: once
cdr3_nt: TGCGCCAGCAGCCAAGTTCCTACTTCCTACGAGCAGTACTTC; cdr3_aa: CASSQVPTSYEQYF; d_call: .; j_call: TRBJ2-7; v_call: TRBV4-1; clone_size: .
cdr3_nt: TGTGCCAGCAGCGGGGCCGGGACTCTTGGGTACGAGCAGTACTTC; cdr3_aa: CASSGAGTLGYEQYF; d_call: .; j_call: TRBJ2-7; v_call: TRBV5-5; clone_size: .
cdr3_nt: TGTGCCAGCAGGGGGAAAGCAGGGGGCCGAACACCCCTCCACTTT; cdr3_aa: CASRGKAGGRTPLHF; d_call: TRBD1; j_call: TRBJ1-6; v_call: TRBV7-2; clone_size: .
cdr3_nt: TGTGCCAGCAGCTTCTCTCGACTAGCGGCACAAGAGACCCAGTACTTC; cdr3_aa: CASSFSRLAAQETQYF; d_call: TRBD2; j_call: TRBJ2-5; v_call: TRBV7-2; clone_size: .
cdr3_nt: TGTGCCAGCGGCCGCCCCCGTACGGAGACCCAGTACTTC; cdr3_aa: CASGRPRTETQYF; d_call: .; j_call: TRBJ2-5; v_call: TRBV6-5; clone_size: .
cdr3_nt: TGCCGCGTCGAGGTGAACTATGGCTACACCTTC; cdr3_aa: CRVEVNYGYTF; d_call: .; j_call: TRBJ1-2; v_call: TRBV20-1; clone_size: .
cdr3_nt: TGTGCCATCAGTGACGGTACCGCTAGCGGCACCTTTCTCAATGAGCAGTTCTTC; cdr3_aa: CAISDGTASGTFLNEQFF; d_call: TRBD2; j_call: TRBJ2-1; v_call: TRBV10-3; clone_size: .
cdr3_nt: TGTGCCAGCACGAGCTCTGGAAACACCATATATTTT; cdr3_aa: CASTSSGNTIYF; d_call: .; j_call: TRBJ1-3; v_call: TRBV28; clone_size: .
cdr3_nt: TGCGCCAGCAGCCTGGGACTAGGAACCTACGAGCAGTACTTC; cdr3_aa: CASSLGLGTYEQYF; d_call: TRBD2; j_call: TRBJ2-7; v_call: TRBV4-1; clone_size: .